This TCR beta chain derives from a study of early T cells in non-severe SARS-CoV-2 infection. Background on the study: Bulk RNA from unsorted whole blood was sequenced; chains were unpaired.

Study-level findings and limits: Matching results from VDJdb favored anti-spike CD8 responses, leaving private and CD4 specificities undetected.

A note on this clonotype: Its matching antigen is unknown.

Each cDNA molecule carried a unique molecular identifier. From the 5' RACE reads, TCRdb called clonotypes with MiXCR, one entry per CDR3 protein. The table lists 50,000 to 60,000 distinct CDR3 sequences, around 9% of them singletons. CDR1 is SGHAT, CDR2 FQNNGV, per germline. The ends were cut back, 4 bases at V and 5 bases at J, with 14 bases in the middle. The CDR3 extends over 14 amino acids. The source is an adult who was a healthcare worker with PCR-confirmed SARS-CoV-2 infection or an uninfected control (not recorded which). The sample taken for sequencing was whole blood. The chain employs TRBV11-2 and TRBJ2-5, with D hard to call. For the CDR3, the DNA is TGTGCCAGCAGCTCTTTCCGGGTGGAGGAGACCCAGTACTTC. This encodes CASSSFRVEETQYF.